The 18 T cell receptor beta chains given below trace back to one sample, sequenced in a study of T cell changes during pregnancy in multiple sclerosis. Produced via immunoSEQ multiplex PCR; TCRdb's table is partial and in-frame only. Of 40,000 to 55,000 clones detected, 75% to 95% appear once; the ten largest clones hold about 3%. The sample here was CD8+ T cells from peripheral blood mononuclear cells, taken in the second trimester of pregnancy. All receptors derive from a female donor with multiple sclerosis, enrolled in a pregnancy study.

The chain is built from TRBV11-2 and TRBJ1-6, with D unclear. CDR3 length: 19 residues. V was trimmed by 5 bases and J by 1 base, leaving 21 bases between them. Germline CDR1 SGHAT, CDR2 FQNNGV. The CDR3 nucleotides read TGTGCCAGCAGCCGCCGACCGGTCAAATCGGGTTCCTATAATTCACCCCTCCACTTT. It yields the protein CASSRRPVKSGSYNSPLHF.

V is TRBV19 and J is TRBJ1-2; possibly TRBD1 for D (5 bases). V shed 4 bases and J shed 2 bases, with 14 bases lying between them. CDR1 is LNHDA, CDR2 SQIVND, per germline (reference sequence). The CDR3 has 15 amino acids. CDR3 amino acids: CASSTWGVINYGYTF. The CDR3 DNA follows: TGTGCCAGTAGTACCTGGGGCGTCATCAACTATGGCTACACCTTC.

V is TRBV30 and J is TRBJ1-2; no clear D gene. From germline, CDR1 is GTSNPN and CDR2 SVGIG (reference sequence). This CDR3 has 15 amino acids. The germline V and J ends were trimmed by 3 bases and 5 bases, with 19 bases remaining between them. CDR3 in amino acids: CAWRLTVDFGYGYTF. Written as DNA, the CDR3 is TGTGCCTGGAGATTGACGGTGGACTTTGGGTATGGCTACACCTTC. Combining the CDR3 with reference TRBV30 and TRBJ1-2 gives the whole variable domain SQTIHQWPATLVQPVGSPLSLECTVEGTSNPNLYWYRQAAGRGLQLLFYSVGIGQISSEVPQNLSASRPQDRQFILSSKKLLLSDSGFYLCAWRLTVDFGYGYTFGSGTRLTVV.

There are a few counts of this clone. The rearrangement joins TRBV7-9 to TRBJ2-1, with D possibly matching TRBD2 (5 bases). This CDR3 is built from 17 residues. Germline V gene lookup returns CDR1 SEHNR and CDR2 FQNEAQ (reference sequence). Trimming shortened V by 4 bases and J by 6 bases, and 22 bases separated the two germline ends. Written as DNA, the CDR3 is TGTGCCAGCAGCTCACCCTCGGGGAGACGTAGCGTCAATGAGCAGTTCTTC. This translates into CASSSPSGRRSVNEQFF.

The chain couples TRBV7-2 to TRBJ2-3; D may be TRBD1 (5 bases). Germline CDR1 SGHTA, CDR2 FQGNSA. The CDR3 spans 12 residues. Between the trimmed V and J ends, which lost 6 bases and 10 bases, there was a span of 14 bases. This chain's CDR3 is CASSSMQGSQYF. CDR3 bases: TGTGCCAGCAGTTCAATGCAGGGTTCGCAGTATTTT.

V gene TRBV5-4 combines with J gene TRBJ2-3, with D maybe TRBD2 (6 bases). Germline V lookup: CDR1 SGHNT, CDR2 YYREEE (reference sequence). Deletions cut 4 bases from V and 4 bases from J, with 10 bases between. The CDR3 has 13 residues. Here the CDR3 reads CASSPEGADTQYF. In DNA form, the CDR3 reads TGTGCCAGCAGCCCGGAGGGCGCAGATACGCAGTATTTT.

The chain uses TRBV2 and TRBJ1-2, with D possibly TRBD1 on 5 matching bases. Trimming removed 9 bases at V and 2 bases at J, with 13 bases between. This CDR3 has 13 amino acids. Germline assignment: CDR1 SNHLY and CDR2 FYNNEI. CDR3 in DNA: TGTGCCAGACAGACAGAGGAGAACTATGGCTACACCTTC. Protein: CARQTEENYGYTF. Looking up the rest from reference TRBV2 and TRBJ1-2 gives the full variable domain: EPEVTQTPSHQVTQMGQEVILRCVPISNHLYFYWYRQILGQKVEFLVSFYNNEISEKSEIFDDQFSVERPDGSNFTLKIRSTKLEDSAMYFCARQTEENYGYTFGSGTRLTVV.

The J gene is TRBJ2-5, the V gene TRBV7-3; 10 nucleotides match TRBD2. The CDR3 sequence is 16 residues long. CDR1 and CDR2 from the germline V gene are SGHTA and FQGTGA. V was pared by 2 bases and J by 2 bases, with 5 bases of the junction left unmatched. Written as DNA, the CDR3 is TGTGCCAGCAGCTTACTAGCGGGGGCCTATCAAGAGACCCAGTACTTC. It codes for CASSLLAGAYQETQYF. The whole variable domain, filled in from reference TRBV7-3 and TRBJ2-5, reads GAGVSQTPSNKVTEKGKYVELRCDPISGHTALYWYRQSLGQGPEFLIYFQGTGAADDSGLPNDRFFAVRPEGSVSTLKIQRTERGDSAVYLCASSLLAGAYQETQYFGPGTRLLVL.

The gene calls are TRBV30 and TRBJ2-1; weak D call: TRBD1 (6 bases). The CDR3 is 18 residues long. V was trimmed by 0 bases and J by 1 base, leaving 19 bases between them. CDR1 is GTSNPN, CDR2 SVGIG, per germline (reference sequence). In DNA, the CDR3 is TGTGCCTGGAGTGTACCCCGTGAACAGGGTGGTTCCTACAATGAGCAGTTCTTC. Translated: CAWSVPREQGGSYNEQFF.

The chain recombines TRBV7-9 with TRBJ2-2; D might be TRBD2 (6 bases). Germline V CDR1 and CDR2: SEHNR, FQNEAQ (reference sequence). V was pared by 1 base and J by 4 bases, with 10 bases between. This CDR3 is built from 15 residues. This chain's CDR3 is CASSLVSGLTGELFF. The CDR3 coding sequence is TGTGCCAGCAGCTTAGTGTCGGGACTCACCGGGGAGCTGTTTTTT.

The chain employs TRBV5-1 and TRBJ2-3, with 7 nucleotides matching TRBD2. CDR1 is SGHRS and CDR2 is YFSETQ in the germline V gene. CDR3 length equals 15 residues. The V segment lost 6 bases and the J segment 0 bases; nucleotides outside the gene matches: 7. CDR3 sequence reads: CASIPGTTSTDTQYF. The CDR3, as DNA: TGCGCCAGCATCCCCGGGACTACTAGCACAGATACGCAGTATTTT.

The V and J genes are TRBV5-1 and TRBJ1-1, with D maybe TRBD1 (6 bases). Trimming pared 2 bases from V and 5 bases from J, leaving 13 bases between. There are 14 residues in the CDR3. Germline CDR1 reads SGHRS; CDR2 reads YFSETQ. The DNA of the CDR3 is TGCGCCAGCAGCTTCAGGGGTTCAGGGACTGAAGCTTTCTTT. Amino acids: CASSFRGSGTEAFF.

The chain couples TRBV2 to TRBJ1-4; a weak D match, TRBD1 (6 bases). Germline CDR1 is SNHLY and CDR2 is FYNNEI. This CDR3 has 13 residues. V was trimmed by 7 bases and J by 8 bases, leaving 14 bases between them. CDR3 DNA sequence: TGTGCCAGCAAATCTTCAGGGGCGGAAAAACTGTTTTTT. It specifies CASKSSGAEKLFF.

J is TRBJ1-2 and V is TRBV4-3; a possible D gene is TRBD1 (6 bases). Trimming removed 0 bases from V and 1 base from J, with 24 bases in between. The CDR3 is made up of 20 amino acids. CDR1 LGHNA and CDR2 YSLEER come from the germline V gene. The CDR3 DNA sequence: TGCGCCAGCAGCCAAGACCGTTACAGGGAGCCGCAGAGCTTTAACTATGGCTACACCTTC. Its translation: CASSQDRYREPQSFNYGYTF.

The chain employs TRBV27 and TRBJ1-6; D gene ambiguous. The CDR3 covers 13 residues. CDR1 and CDR2 from the germline V gene are MNHEY and SMNVEV (reference sequence). Trimming stripped 2 bases from V and 8 bases from J, with 7 bases between. The DNA for the CDR3 is TGTGCCAGCAGTTTAGTCCATTATTCACCCCTCCACTTT. Protein: CASSLVHYSPLHF.

The J gene is TRBJ1-3, the V gene TRBV30; 7 bases map to TRBD1. The length of the CDR3 is 19 residues. CDR1 and CDR2 (germline): GTSNPN, SVGIG (reference sequence). V was pared by 5 bases and J by 0 bases, with 19 bases of the junction left unmatched. In DNA form, the CDR3 reads TGTGCCTGGGGGCCCGGGACAGTGTCCTCCCTGGGCTCTGGAAACACCATATATTTT. This encodes CAWGPGTVSSLGSGNTIYF.

J is TRBJ1-6 and V is TRBV7-6; 7 nucleotides agree with TRBD1. The CDR3 is made up of 18 amino acids. Germline lookup yields CDR1 SGHVS and CDR2 FNYEAQ. The trim removed 3 bases at V and 0 bases at J, leaving 8 bases unmatched. CDR3 coding DNA: TGTGCCAGCAGCTTGATGGGGACAGAGAGCTCCTATAATTCACCCCTCCACTTT. It translates to CASSLMGTESSYNSPLHF.

The rearrangement uses TRBV4-3 and TRBJ1-2; tentative D call: TRBD1 (6 bases). The CDR3 is 15 residues long. Trimming took 0 bases from V and 4 from J, leaving 12 bases between them. Germline V gene lookup returns CDR1 LGHNA and CDR2 YSLEER. This CDR3 reads CASSQDRGFTYGYTF. CDR3 coding DNA: TGCGCCAGCAGCCAAGACAGGGGTTTTACCTATGGCTACACCTTC.